The 21 T cell receptor beta chains in this list originate from one sample, sequenced in a study of technical replicates of blood from a few donors (dated by TCRdb to 2017 to 2019). Library creation used the immunoSEQ multiplex PCR assay. In TCRdb, the immuneACCESS table is reduced to in-frame sequences with V and J assigned. These tables do not hold every clone; where another copy was compared, an unresolved V gene accounts for under half, and the others remain unexplained. This sample has tens of thousands of clones in its table, and less than 99% of those were observed once. The ten largest clones take up approximately 0.2% of the sample. Material for sequencing was T cells isolated from PBMCs. Receptors were obtained from a human donor in good health.

For the CDR3, the DNA is TGCAGCGTGGGACATATCGCTTTCTTT. Translation: CSVGHIAFF. This chain links TRBV29-1 with TRBJ1-1, with D possibly matching TRBD1 (6 bases). The germline CDR1 and CDR2 sequences are SQVTM and ANQGSEA. The V and J ends lost 6 bases and 11 bases respectively, with 10 bases between them. The CDR3 contains 9 residues.

This rearrangement joins TRBV15 to TRBJ2-7; a weak D match, TRBD2 (6 bases). Per the germline V gene, CDR1 is LNHNV and CDR2 is YYDKDF (reference sequence). CDR3 length: 15 amino acids. V lost 1 base and J 0 bases, leaving 10 bases between the germline ends. The CDR3, as DNA: TGTGCCACCAGCAGAGGGGGCGGGAACTCCTACGAGCAGTACTTC. It yields the protein CATSRGGGNSYEQYF. Complete variable domain (other parts from reference TRBV15 and TRBJ2-7): DAMVIQNPRYQVTQFGKPVTLSCSQTLNHNVMYWYQQKSSQAPKLLFHYYDKDFNNEADTPDNFQSRRPNTSFCFLDIRSPGLGDTAMYLCATSRGGGNSYEQYFGPGTRLTVT.

This clone showed up just once. One end of the junction varies from germline; a read error may be responsible. The chain is built from TRBV5-1 and TRBJ2-7, with 7 positions matching TRBD2. The CDR3 loop spans 14 amino acids. Germline loops: CDR1 SGHRS, CDR2 YFSETQ. CDR3 nucleotide sequence: TGCGCCAGCAGTTTGGGACCGGGAGGATACGAGCAGTACTTC. This encodes CASSLGPGGYEQYF.

The chain joins TRBV2 to TRBJ1-1; D is perhaps TRBD1 (5 bases). Trimming removed 4 bases at V and 0 bases at J, with 9 bases between. The CDR3 is 14 amino acids. Germline lookup yields CDR1 SNHLY and CDR2 FYNNEI. CDR3 nucleotide sequence: TGTGCCAGCAGTGTTGGGGCTATGAACACTGAAGCTTTCTTT. Translated: CASSVGAMNTEAFF.

This clone appeared a single time. CDR3 nucleotides: TGTGCCAGCAGCTTAACAGGGGGCTACGAGCAGTACTTC. It yields the protein CASSLTGGYEQYF. The chain uses TRBV7-3 and TRBJ2-5, with D possibly being TRBD1 (6 bases). Matching the DNA end better, TRBJ2-7 makes the J call doubtful. CDR1 and CDR2 (germline): SGHTA, FQGTGA. CDR3 length: 13 residues.

V and J are TRBV7-3 and TRBJ1-5; D ambiguous. This CDR3 has 13 amino acids. Germline-derived CDR1 and CDR2 are SGHTA and FQGTGA. The V end lost 2 bases, the J end lost 6 bases, and 8 bases lay between the germline ends. CDR3 bases: TGTGCCAGCAGCTTATATGAGGGTCAGCCCCAGCATTTT. It encodes CASSLYEGQPQHF.

This chain uses TRBV6-5 with TRBJ1-2, with 9 bases fitting TRBD1. V lost 5 bases to trimming and J lost 8 bases; unmatched junction nucleotides: 3. CDR1 MNHEY and CDR2 SVGAGI come from the germline V gene. The CDR3 is 12 residues long. CDR3 sequence reads: CASSTDRGGYTF. CDR3 DNA sequence: TGTGCCAGCAGTACGGACAGGGGAGGCTACACCTTC.

This clone was observed once. V and J are TRBV6-5 and TRBJ1-2, with 7 bases identical to TRBD1. This CDR3 contains 15 residues. Unmatched junction bases numbered 8, after V lost 2 bases and J lost 5 bases. Germline V gives CDR1 MNHEY, CDR2 SVGAGI. The CDR3 loop is CASSYGYGTDYGYTF. CDR3 DNA sequence: TGTGCCAGCAGTTACGGATACGGGACAGATTATGGCTACACCTTC.

This chain's CDR3 is CASSFEYRYRAGYTF. The CDR3 DNA reads as TGTGCCAGCAGCTTCGAATACCGTTACAGGGCTGGCTACACCTTC. The V and J genes are TRBV7-9 and TRBJ1-2; maybe TRBD1 (6 bases). Germline CDR1 and CDR2: SEHNR and FQNEAQ (reference sequence). This CDR3 is 15 amino acids long. V was clipped by 3 bases and J by 7 bases, with 18 bases between them.

In DNA form, the CDR3 reads TGTGCCAGCAGCCGCGGCGTGGGGGGGGCGAACACTGAAGCTTTCTTT. Amino acids: CASSRGVGGANTEAFF. The chain links TRBV7-8 to TRBJ1-1; a possible D gene is TRBD1 (6 bases). CDR1 and CDR2 (germline): SGHVS, FQNEAQ. The CDR3 has 16 amino acids. Trimming took 5 bases from V and 1 from J, leaving 17 bases between them.

V usage is TRBV27 and J usage is TRBJ1-2; 8 positions agree with TRBD1. V shed 2 bases and J 1 base; nucleotides not matched to a gene: 9. Germline V gives CDR1 MNHEY, CDR2 SMNVEV (reference sequence). The CDR3 sequence is 17 residues long. The CDR3 protein is CASSLGAGGPLNYGYTF. In DNA, the CDR3 is TGTGCCAGCAGTTTAGGGGCAGGGGGCCCCCTTAACTATGGCTACACCTTC.

Only a few counts were recorded for this clone. The chain combines TRBV7-2 with TRBJ2-6; D remains ambiguous. Trimming cost V 0 bases and J 0 bases, with 9 bases left between them. Germline loops: CDR1 SGHTA, CDR2 FQGNSA. The CDR3 runs to 17 residues. In DNA, the CDR3 is TGTGCCAGCAGCTTAGCCTCGGTTTCCTCTGGGGCCAACGTCCTGACTTTC. Amino acid sequence: CASSLASVSSGANVLTF.

This clone was seen a single time. J is TRBJ1-1 and V is TRBV19; 8 bases fit TRBD1. Trimming at V came to 7 bases and at J to 4 bases, leaving 17 bases not matched to a gene. The CDR3 has 17 amino acids. Germline CDR1 is LNHDA and CDR2 is SQIVND (reference sequence). The CDR3 loop is CASTVDGTGIVGTEAFF. For the CDR3, the DNA is TGTGCCAGTACCGTGGACGGGACAGGAATAGTTGGCACTGAAGCTTTCTTT.

J is TRBJ1-5 and V is TRBV2, with TRBD1 identical over 8 bases. V lost 4 bases, J lost 5 bases, and 7 bases stayed unmatched. CDR3 length equals 15 residues. Germline values: CDR1 SNHLY, CDR2 FYNNEI. CDR3 in DNA: TGTGCCAGCAGTGTACCCAGGGGGCCAGATCAGCCCCAGCATTTT. The encoded protein is CASSVPRGPDQPQHF.

The chain uses TRBV13 and TRBJ2-4; a possible D gene is TRBD1 (5 bases). Germline CDR1 PRHDT, CDR2 FYEKMQ (reference sequence). Trimming took off 5 bases at V and 6 bases at J, with 20 bases between the two ends. The CDR3 extends over 16 amino acids. The CDR3 region has the DNA TGTGCCAGCAGCCAGAACCCCGAAGGGGCCGGAAACATTCAGTACTTC. Translated: CASSQNPEGAGNIQYF.

The chain links TRBV7-9 to TRBJ1-3, with TRBD1 identical over 12 bases. The V gene's germline CDR1 is SEHNR and CDR2 FQNEAQ (reference sequence). The CDR3 consists of 14 residues. V lost 5 bases and J lost 8; bases outside the gene matches: 4. CDR3 region: CASSQGQGAHTIYF. The CDR3 DNA reads as TGTGCCAGCAGCCAGGGACAGGGGGCACACACCATATATTTT.

Notes on this clone: A read error may produce the germline difference seen at one junction end. The chain joins TRBV6-6 to TRBJ2-7, with D maybe TRBD1 (7 bases). The CDR3 covers 16 residues. Germline loops: CDR1 MNHNY, CDR2 SVGAGI (reference sequence). CDR3 sequence: CASSYPDRAGSSEQYF. In DNA, the CDR3 is TGTGCCAGCAGTTACCCCGACAGGGCGGGGTCCTCCGAGCAGTACTTC.

The rearrangement uses TRBV7-8 and TRBJ1-5, with 8 positions matching TRBD1. The CDR3 totals 13 residues. Trimming cost V 5 bases and J 7 bases; bases outside gene matches: 4. Germline V gene lookup returns CDR1 SGHVS and CDR2 FQNEAQ. The CDR3 here is CASSTTGGQPQHF. CDR3 sequence (DNA): TGTGCCAGCAGCACCACAGGGGGACAGCCCCAGCATTTT.

This chain links TRBV15 with TRBJ2-7, with no clear D. Germline lookup yields CDR1 LNHNV and CDR2 YYDKDF (reference sequence). This CDR3 spans 18 amino acids. Trimming cost V 0 bases and J 0 bases, with 18 bases left between them. The CDR3 spells CATSRDLYVGSSSYEQYF. The CDR3 nucleotides read TGTGCCACCAGCAGAGATCTTTATGTGGGCAGCAGCTCCTACGAGCAGTACTTC.

This sequence joins TRBV7-2 and TRBJ2-5; D is perhaps TRBD2 (6 bases). The CDR3 runs 17 residues. Per the germline V gene, CDR1 is SGHTA and CDR2 is FQGNSA. Trimming cost V 5 bases and J 1 base, with 20 bases left between them. The CDR3 region is CASSPQTIRGLQETQYF. CDR3 DNA sequence: TGTGCCAGCAGCCCCCAAACTATCCGGGGACTCCAAGAGACCCAGTACTTC.

V and J are TRBV6-1 and TRBJ1-5; tentative D call: TRBD1 (6 bases). Germline V CDR1 and CDR2: MNHNS, SASEGT. The CDR3 has 14 amino acids. Trimming left V 5 bases short and J 7 bases short, with 15 bases between. CDR3 sequence reads: CASSPPGQTQPQHF. The CDR3 DNA reads TGTGCCAGCAGTCCCCCTGGACAGACGCAGCCCCAGCATTTT.